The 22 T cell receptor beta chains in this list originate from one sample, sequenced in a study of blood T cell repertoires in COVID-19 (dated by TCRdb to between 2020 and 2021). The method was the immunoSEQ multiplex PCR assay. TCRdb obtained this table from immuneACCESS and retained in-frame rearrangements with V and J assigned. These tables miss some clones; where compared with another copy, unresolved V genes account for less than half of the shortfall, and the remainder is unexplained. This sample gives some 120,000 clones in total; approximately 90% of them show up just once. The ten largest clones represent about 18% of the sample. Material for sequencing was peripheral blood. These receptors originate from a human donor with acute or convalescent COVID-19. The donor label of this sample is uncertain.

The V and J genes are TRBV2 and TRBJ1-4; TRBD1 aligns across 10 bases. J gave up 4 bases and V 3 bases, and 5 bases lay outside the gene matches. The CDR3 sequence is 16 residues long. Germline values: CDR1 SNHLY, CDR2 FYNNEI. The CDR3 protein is CASSDRDRGVNEKLFF. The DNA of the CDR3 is TGTGCCAGCAGTGACCGGGACAGGGGCGTTAATGAAAAACTGTTTTTT.

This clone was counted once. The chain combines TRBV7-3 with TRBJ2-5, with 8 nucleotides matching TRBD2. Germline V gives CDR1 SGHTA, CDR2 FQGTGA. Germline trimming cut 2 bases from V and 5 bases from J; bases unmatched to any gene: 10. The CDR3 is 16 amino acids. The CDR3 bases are TGTGCCAGCAGCTTAGGGTCTGCCGGGGGGGGCGAGACCCAGTACTTC. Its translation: CASSLGSAGGGETQYF.

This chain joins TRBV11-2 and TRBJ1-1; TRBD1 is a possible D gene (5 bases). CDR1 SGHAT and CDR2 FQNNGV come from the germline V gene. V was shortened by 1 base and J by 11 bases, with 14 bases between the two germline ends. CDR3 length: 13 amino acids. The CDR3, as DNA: TGTGCCAGCAGCTTAGGGGCAGGGTGGCTGGCTTTCTTT. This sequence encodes CASSLGAGWLAFF.

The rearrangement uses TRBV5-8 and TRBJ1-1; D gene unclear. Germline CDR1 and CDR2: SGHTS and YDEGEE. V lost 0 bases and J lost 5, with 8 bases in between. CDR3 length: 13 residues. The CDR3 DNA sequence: TGTGCCAGCAGCTTGGTGATTCGGACTGAAGCTTTCTTT. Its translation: CASSLVIRTEAFF. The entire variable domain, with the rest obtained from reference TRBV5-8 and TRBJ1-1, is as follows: EAGVTQSPTHLIKTRGQQATLRCSPISGHTSVYWYQQALGLGLQFLLWYDEGEERNRGNFPPRFSGRQFPNYSSELNVNALELEDSALYLCASSLVIRTEAFFGQGTRLTVV.

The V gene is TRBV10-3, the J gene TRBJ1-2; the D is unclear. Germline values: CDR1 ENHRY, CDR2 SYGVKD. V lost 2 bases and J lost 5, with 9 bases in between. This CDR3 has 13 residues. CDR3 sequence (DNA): TGTGCCATCAGTGAGGCGGCAGCATATGGCTACACCTTC. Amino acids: CAISEAAAYGYTF.

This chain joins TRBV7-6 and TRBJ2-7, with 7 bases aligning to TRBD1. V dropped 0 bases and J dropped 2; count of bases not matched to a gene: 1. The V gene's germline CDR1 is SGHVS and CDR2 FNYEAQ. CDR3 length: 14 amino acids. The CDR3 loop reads CASSLAGQPYEQYF. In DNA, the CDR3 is TGTGCCAGCAGCTTAGCGGGACAGCCCTACGAGCAGTACTTC.

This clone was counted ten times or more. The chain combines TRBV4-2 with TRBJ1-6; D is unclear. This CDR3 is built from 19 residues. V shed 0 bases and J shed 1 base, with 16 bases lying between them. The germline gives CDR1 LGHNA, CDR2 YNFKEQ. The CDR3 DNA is TGTGCCAGCAGCCAAGATTGGGCCAGACGCTTATCCTATAATTCACCCCTCCACTTT. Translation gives CASSQDWARRLSYNSPLHF.

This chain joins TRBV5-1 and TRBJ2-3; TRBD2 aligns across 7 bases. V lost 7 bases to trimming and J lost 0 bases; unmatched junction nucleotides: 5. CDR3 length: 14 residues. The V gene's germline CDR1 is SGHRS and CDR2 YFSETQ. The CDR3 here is CASSSGASTDTQYF. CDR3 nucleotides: TGCGCCAGCTCTAGCGGTGCTAGCACAGATACGCAGTATTTT.

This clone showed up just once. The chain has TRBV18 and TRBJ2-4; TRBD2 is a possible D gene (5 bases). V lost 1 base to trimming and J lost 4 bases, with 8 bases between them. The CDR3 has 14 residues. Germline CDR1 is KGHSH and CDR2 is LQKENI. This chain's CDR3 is CASSPRELKNIQYF. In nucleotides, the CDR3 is TGTGCCAGCTCACCACGGGAGTTGAAAAACATTCAGTACTTC.

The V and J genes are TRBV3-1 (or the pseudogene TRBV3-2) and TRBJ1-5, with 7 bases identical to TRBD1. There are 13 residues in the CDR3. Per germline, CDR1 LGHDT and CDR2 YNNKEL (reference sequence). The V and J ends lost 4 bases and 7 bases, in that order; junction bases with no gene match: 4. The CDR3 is CASSRSQGQPQHF. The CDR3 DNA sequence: TGTGCCAGCAGCCGTTCACAGGGGCAGCCCCAGCATTTT.

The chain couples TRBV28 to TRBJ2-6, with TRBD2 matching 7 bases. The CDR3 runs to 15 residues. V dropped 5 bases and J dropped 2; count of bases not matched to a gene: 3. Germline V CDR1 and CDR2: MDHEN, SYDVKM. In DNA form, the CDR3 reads TGTGCCAGCAGTCCCGGGGGGACTGGGGCCAACGTCCTGACTTTC. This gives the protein CASSPGGTGANVLTF.

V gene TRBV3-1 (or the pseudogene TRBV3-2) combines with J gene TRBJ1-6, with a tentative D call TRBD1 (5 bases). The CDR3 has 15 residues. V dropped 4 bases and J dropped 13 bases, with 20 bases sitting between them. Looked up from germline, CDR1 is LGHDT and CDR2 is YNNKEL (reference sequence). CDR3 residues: CASSPSTVRVFPLHF. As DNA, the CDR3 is TGTGCCAGCAGCCCATCGACAGTTAGAGTGTTCCCCCTCCACTTT.

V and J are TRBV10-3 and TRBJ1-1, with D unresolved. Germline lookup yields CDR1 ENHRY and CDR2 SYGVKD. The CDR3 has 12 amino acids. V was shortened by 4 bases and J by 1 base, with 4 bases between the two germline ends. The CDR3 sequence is CAISVQNTEAFF. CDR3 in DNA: TGTGCCATCAGTGTACAGAACACTGAAGCTTTCTTT.

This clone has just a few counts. DNA for the CDR3: TGTGCCAGCAGTTTCTCGGACAGGGAAGGCCAGCCCCAGCATTTT. Translation gives CASSFSDREGQPQHF. This chain uses TRBV28 with TRBJ1-5; TRBD1 matches at 8 bases. V dropped 3 bases and J dropped 7; count of bases not matched to a gene: 8. Germline CDR1 is MDHEN and CDR2 is SYDVKM. The CDR3 contains 15 residues.

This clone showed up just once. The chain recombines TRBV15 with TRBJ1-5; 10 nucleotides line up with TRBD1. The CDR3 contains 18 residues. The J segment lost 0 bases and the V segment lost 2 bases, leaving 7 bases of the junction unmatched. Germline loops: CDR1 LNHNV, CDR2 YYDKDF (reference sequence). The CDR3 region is CATSRSPGQGYSNQPQHF. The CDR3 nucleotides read TGTGCCACCAGCAGATCACCGGGACAGGGGTATAGCAATCAGCCCCAGCATTTT. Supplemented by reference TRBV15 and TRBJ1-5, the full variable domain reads DAMVIQNPRYQVTQFGKPVTLSCSQTLNHNVMYWYQQKSSQAPKLLFHYYDKDFNNEADTPDNFQSRRPNTSFCFLDIRSPGLGDTAMYLCATSRSPGQGYSNQPQHFGDGTRLSIL.

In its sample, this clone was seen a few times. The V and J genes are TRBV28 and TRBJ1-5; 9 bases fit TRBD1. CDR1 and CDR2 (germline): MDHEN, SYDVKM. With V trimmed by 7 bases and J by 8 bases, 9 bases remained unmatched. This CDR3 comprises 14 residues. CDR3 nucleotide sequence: TGTGCCAGCACCCTAGGACAGGGGTGGGAGCCCCAGCATTTT. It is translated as CASTLGQGWEPQHF.

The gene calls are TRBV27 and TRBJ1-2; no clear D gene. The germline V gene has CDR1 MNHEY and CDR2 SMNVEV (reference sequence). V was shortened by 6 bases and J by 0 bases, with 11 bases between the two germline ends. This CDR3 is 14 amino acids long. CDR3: CASSTLAANYGYTF. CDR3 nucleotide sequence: TGTGCCAGCAGCACCCTGGCGGCTAACTATGGCTACACCTTC.

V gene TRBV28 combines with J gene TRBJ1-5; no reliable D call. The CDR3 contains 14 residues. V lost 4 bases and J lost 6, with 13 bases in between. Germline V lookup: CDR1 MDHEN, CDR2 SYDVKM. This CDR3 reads CASSYPGGGQPQHF. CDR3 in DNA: TGTGCCAGCAGTTATCCGGGAGGAGGTCAGCCCCAGCATTTT. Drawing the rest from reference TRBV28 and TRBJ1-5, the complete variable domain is DVKVTQSSRYLVKRTGEKVFLECVQDMDHENMFWYRQDPGLGLRLIYFSYDVKMKEKGDIPEGYSVSREKKERFSLILESASTNQTSMYLCASSYPGGGQPQHFGDGTRLSIL.

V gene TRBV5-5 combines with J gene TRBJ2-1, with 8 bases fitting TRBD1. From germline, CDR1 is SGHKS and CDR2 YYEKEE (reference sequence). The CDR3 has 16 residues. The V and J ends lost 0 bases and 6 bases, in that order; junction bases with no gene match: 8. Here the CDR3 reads CASSLATDRVGNEQFF. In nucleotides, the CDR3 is TGTGCCAGCAGCTTGGCCACGGACAGGGTCGGCAATGAGCAGTTCTTC.

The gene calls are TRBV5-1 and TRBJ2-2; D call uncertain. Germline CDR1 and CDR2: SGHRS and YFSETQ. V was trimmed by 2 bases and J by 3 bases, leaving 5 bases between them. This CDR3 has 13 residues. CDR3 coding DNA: TGCGCCAGCAGCTTCTCAGACACCGGGGAGCTGTTTTTT. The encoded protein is CASSFSDTGELFF.

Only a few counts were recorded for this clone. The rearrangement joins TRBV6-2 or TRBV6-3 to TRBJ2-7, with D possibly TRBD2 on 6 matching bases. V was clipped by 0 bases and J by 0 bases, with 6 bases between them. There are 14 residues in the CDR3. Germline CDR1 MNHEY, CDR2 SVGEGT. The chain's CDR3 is CASSYSTSSYEQYF. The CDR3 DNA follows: TGTGCCAGCAGTTACTCGACTAGCTCCTACGAGCAGTACTTC.

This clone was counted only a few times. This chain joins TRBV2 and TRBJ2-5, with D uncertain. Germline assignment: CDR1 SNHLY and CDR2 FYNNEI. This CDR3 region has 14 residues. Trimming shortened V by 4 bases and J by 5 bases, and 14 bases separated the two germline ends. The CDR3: CASSGGSWSETQYF. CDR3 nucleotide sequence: TGTGCCAGCAGTGGAGGTAGTTGGTCGGAGACCCAGTACTTC.